A selection of T cell receptor beta chains follows, all from one sample in a study of blood T cell repertoires in COVID-19. Libraries were prepared by immunoSEQ multiplex PCR; TCRdb keeps only in-frame clonotypes and omits some of them. The sample has some 240,000 clones, roughly 80% seen once. Sequenced input: PBMCs or T cells enriched from blood (not recorded which). These receptors originate from a young man with acute COVID-19. CDR3s include the opening cysteine and the closing phenylalanine or tryptophan. A D gene is named only where the DNA matches it firmly. Only some rows state a clone size, as once, few, many or a class for expanded clones.

CDR3aa: CASRDAGTDYGYTF
CDR3nt: TGCGCCAGCAGGGACGCCGGGACAGATTATGGCTACACCTTC
d_gene: TRBD1
v_gene: TRBV5-1
abundance: .
j_gene: TRBJ1-2

CDR3aa: CASSWGGANTEAFF
CDR3nt: TGCGCCAGCAGCTGGGGCGGGGCCAACACTGAAGCTTTCTTT
d_gene: .
v_gene: TRBV5-1
abundance: .
j_gene: TRBJ1-1

CDR3aa: CASSVDSSYGYTF
CDR3nt: TGTGCTAGCTCGGTCGACAGTTCCTATGGCTACACCTTC
d_gene: .
v_gene: TRBV12-5
abundance: .
j_gene: TRBJ1-2

CDR3aa: CASSQSSWETQYF
CDR3nt: TGTGCCAGCAGCCAATCTAGCTGGGAGACCCAGTACTTC
d_gene: .
v_gene: TRBV3-1/TRBV3-2
abundance: .
j_gene: TRBJ2-5

CDR3aa: CASSFSQVSGNTIYF
CDR3nt: TGTGCCAGCAGCTTCTCCCAGGTCTCTGGAAACACCATATATTTT
d_gene: .
v_gene: TRBV7-2
abundance: .
j_gene: TRBJ1-3

CDR3aa: CASSKAATNEKLFF
CDR3nt: TGTGCCAGCAGCAAAGCTGCAACTAATGAAAAACTGTTTTTT
d_gene: .
v_gene: TRBV2
abundance: .
j_gene: TRBJ1-4

CDR3aa: CASRTSGSTNEQFF
CDR3nt: TGTGCCAGCAGGACTAGCGGGTCTACGAATGAGCAGTTCTTC
d_gene: TRBD2
v_gene: TRBV27
abundance: .
j_gene: TRBJ2-1

CDR3aa: CSTGQGGQETQYF
CDR3nt: TGCAGCACCGGACAGGGGGGACAAGAGACCCAGTACTTC
d_gene: TRBD1
v_gene: TRBV29-1
abundance: .
j_gene: TRBJ2-5

CDR3aa: CASSQELAVDSSTDTQYF
CDR3nt: TGCGCCAGCAGCCAAGAACTAGCGGTAGACTCTAGCACAGATACGCAGTATTTT
d_gene: TRBD2
v_gene: TRBV4-1
abundance: .
j_gene: TRBJ2-3

CDR3aa: CASRTSWNNEQFF
CDR3nt: TGTGCCAGCAGGACTAGCTGGAACAATGAGCAGTTCTTC
d_gene: TRBD2
v_gene: TRBV7-2
abundance: .
j_gene: TRBJ2-1

CDR3aa: CASSPIRGSAEAFF
CDR3nt: TGTGCCAGCAGCCCAATCAGGGGGAGCGCTGAAGCTTTCTTT
d_gene: TRBD1
v_gene: TRBV11-2
abundance: .
j_gene: TRBJ1-1

CDR3aa: CASSPGTVATNEKLFF
CDR3nt: TGTGCCAGCAGCCCTGGGACAGTTGCAACTAATGAAAAACTGTTTTTT
d_gene: TRBD1
v_gene: TRBV5-1
abundance: .
j_gene: TRBJ1-4

CDR3aa: CASSPRLGQGPTEAFF
CDR3nt: TGTGCCAGCAGCCCTAGATTGGGACAGGGGCCCACTGAAGCTTTCTTT
d_gene: TRBD1
v_gene: TRBV13
abundance: once
j_gene: TRBJ1-1

CDR3aa: CASSLSGGLNSPLHF
CDR3nt: TGTGCCAGCAGCTTGTCCGGGGGGCTCAATTCACCCCTCCACTTT
d_gene: .
v_gene: TRBV7-9
abundance: few
j_gene: TRBJ1-6

CDR3aa: CASSYREYQETQYF
CDR3nt: TGTGCCAGCAGTTACCGGGAGTACCAAGAGACCCAGTACTTC
d_gene: .
v_gene: TRBV6-5
abundance: .
j_gene: TRBJ2-5

CDR3aa: CSVSDRGEAFF
CDR3nt: TGCAGCGTGAGCGACAGGGGAGAAGCTTTCTTT
d_gene: TRBD1
v_gene: TRBV29-1
abundance: few
j_gene: TRBJ1-1

CDR3aa: CAWSPFWGARETQYF
CDR3nt: TGTGCCTGGAGTCCGTTCTGGGGCGCCCGAGAGACCCAGTACTTC
d_gene: .
v_gene: TRBV30
abundance: .
j_gene: TRBJ2-5

CDR3aa: CASSRGTGGGNQPQHF
CDR3nt: TGTGCCAGCAGCAGGGGAACAGGGGGAGGCAATCAGCCCCAGCATTTT
d_gene: TRBD1
v_gene: TRBV7-9
abundance: .
j_gene: TRBJ1-5

CDR3aa: CASRKRERGGSDTQYF
CDR3nt: TGTGCCAGTCGGAAGAGGGAGCGGGGGGGGTCAGATACGCAGTATTTT
d_gene: TRBD2
v_gene: TRBV19
abundance: .
j_gene: TRBJ2-3